The 9 T cell receptor beta chains listed next were all sequenced from one sample in a study of CXCR4 blockade with PD-1 therapy in pancreatic cancer. Data came from immunoSEQ multiplex PCR; TCRdb stores just in-frame clones and leaves some out. The sample has some 4,500 clones; approximately 52% are singletons. Sequenced material: tumor tissue. These receptors all come from a human donor with pancreatic ductal adenocarcinoma.

This clone appeared a single time. V usage is TRBV15 and J usage is TRBJ2-7; a possible D gene is TRBD2 (7 bases). Trimming left V 1 base short and J 5 bases short, with 18 bases between. This CDR3 spans 16 amino acids. CDR1 is LNHNV and CDR2 is YYDKDF in the germline V gene (reference sequence). The CDR3 loop reads CATSRARGGRFDEQYF. CDR3 in DNA: TGTGCCACCAGCAGAGCAAGGGGGGGAAGGTTCGACGAGCAGTACTTC.

Here the CDR3 DNA reads TGTGCCAGCTCACCACTGGAGGGCGGATGGAATACGCAGTATTTT. Translating it yields CASSPLEGGWNTQYF. The chain is built from TRBV18 and TRBJ2-3, with D tentatively TRBD2 (6 bases). The CDR3 has 15 amino acids. Germline V lookup: CDR1 KGHSH, CDR2 LQKENI. V lost 1 base, J lost 7 bases, and 15 bases lay in between.

This clone was counted a few times. The CDR3 loop reads CASSVSPAGNRADTQYF. Written as DNA, the CDR3 is TGTGCCAGCAGCGTAAGTCCAGCGGGTAATCGGGCAGATACGCAGTATTTT. The chain employs TRBV9 and TRBJ2-3, with a tentative D call TRBD2 (6 bases). The CDR3 has 17 amino acids. Germline V gene lookup returns CDR1 SGDLS and CDR2 YYNGEE. Trimming shortened V by 1 base and J by 4 bases, and 19 bases separated the two germline ends.

The chain has TRBV19 and TRBJ1-5; TRBD1 is a possible D gene (5 bases). Trimming pared 0 bases from V and 5 bases from J, leaving 20 bases between. Looked up from germline, CDR1 is LNHDA and CDR2 is SQIVND (reference sequence). This CDR3 region has 18 residues. The CDR3 DNA reads as TGTGCCAGTAGTATAGAAAATACGGGCAGGGTAATCGATCAGCCCCAGCATTTT. Residues: CASSIENTGRVIDQPQHF.

V is TRBV9 and J is TRBJ1-2; D uncertain. V was shortened by 4 bases and J by 8 bases, with 12 bases between the two germline ends. This CDR3 spans 12 amino acids. Germline V lookup: CDR1 SGDLS, CDR2 YYNGEE. CDR3 DNA sequence: TGTGCCAGCAGCTTTAGCCAGTTGGGCTACACCTTC. This codes for CASSFSQLGYTF.

V is TRBV18 and J is TRBJ2-2; D remains ambiguous. The CDR3 sequence is 14 residues long. V was trimmed by 3 bases and J by 4 bases, leaving 9 bases between them. CDR1 and CDR2 (germline): KGHSH, LQKENI. The CDR3 DNA sequence: TGTGCCAGCTCACCGCATCATAGCACCGGGGAGCTGTTTTTT. Translation: CASSPHHSTGELFF. Full variable domain (outside the CDR3, taken from reference TRBV18 and TRBJ2-2): NAGVMQNPRHLVRRRGQEARLRCSPMKGHSHVYWYRQLPEEGLKFMVYLQKENIIDESGMPKERFSAEFPKEGPSILRIQQVVRGDSAAYFCASSPHHSTGELFFGEGSRLTVL.

The chain uses TRBV15 and TRBJ1-2; the D gene is possibly TRBD1 (6 bases). V lost 3 bases and J lost 7, with 18 bases in between. The CDR3 runs 15 residues. CDR1 and CDR2 (germline): LNHNV, YYDKDF (reference sequence). The DNA for the CDR3 is TGTGCCACCAGCAGGGCCCGTACGGAAGGGGGTGGCTACACCTTC. Its protein product is CATSRARTEGGGYTF.

CDR3 in amino acids: CSATGLMNTEAFF. CDR3 nucleotide sequence: TGCAGCGCGACAGGGCTTATGAACACTGAAGCTTTCTTT. The rearrangement links TRBV29-1 to TRBJ1-1; 7 bases match TRBD1. J gave up 0 bases and V 7 bases, and 5 bases lay outside the gene matches. The germline V gene encodes CDR1 SQVTM and CDR2 ANQGSEA. This CDR3 has 13 residues.

The V gene is TRBV19, the J gene TRBJ1-2; 7 bases are shared with TRBD1. The CDR3 runs 15 residues. The V and J ends lost 7 bases and 4 bases, in that order; junction bases with no gene match: 12. Germline lookup yields CDR1 LNHDA and CDR2 SQIVND (reference sequence). The CDR3 DNA sequence: TGTGCCAGTATGCCATGGACAGGAAATGGCTATGGCTACACCTTC. It codes for CASMPWTGNGYGYTF.